The rows below give T cell receptor beta chains drawn from one sample of a study of beta chain features in type 1 diabetes. Clones were sequenced by immunoSEQ multiplex PCR, and TCRdb holds only the in-frame ones, with some missing. The sample has under 900,000 clones, 15% to 20% seen once. What was sequenced was naive CD4+ T cells from blood. The source of these receptors is a woman under 30 in good health. The CDR3 runs from the conserved cysteine through the conserved F or W. Each record gives: D gene, J gene, V gene, clone size, CDR3 protein, CDR3 DNA. D genes are given only for firm matches. The listing skips clone size in some rows; elsewhere it reads once, few, many or a size class.

d_call: .
j_call: TRBJ1-2
v_call: TRBV6-1
clone_size: .
cdr3_aa: CASSERRQYGYTF
cdr3_nt: TGTGCCAGCAGTGAAAGACGGCAGTATGGCTACACCTTC

d_call: .
j_call: TRBJ1-3
v_call: TRBV5-1
clone_size: .
cdr3_aa: CASSDGQGNTIYF
cdr3_nt: TGCGCCAGCAGCGATGGCCAGGGAAACACCATATATTTT

d_call: .
j_call: TRBJ2-2
v_call: TRBV11-1
clone_size: few
cdr3_aa: CASSSRVSGELFF
cdr3_nt: TGTGCCAGCAGCTCGAGAGTATCCGGGGAGCTGTTTTTT

d_call: .
j_call: TRBJ1-1
v_call: TRBV15
clone_size: .
cdr3_aa: CATSRDRVTEAFF
cdr3_nt: TGTGCCACCAGCAGAGATAGAGTCACTGAAGCTTTCTTT

d_call: TRBD2
j_call: TRBJ2-1
v_call: TRBV4-1
clone_size: few
cdr3_aa: CASSPRGLAGGFYNEQFF
cdr3_nt: TGCGCCAGCAGCCCACGGGGATTAGCGGGAGGGTTTTACAATGAGCAGTTCTTC

d_call: .
j_call: TRBJ2-2
v_call: TRBV10-3
clone_size: .
cdr3_aa: CASTGTPPGELFF
cdr3_nt: TGTGCCAGCACCGGGACCCCGCCCGGGGAGCTGTTTTTT

d_call: TRBD2
j_call: TRBJ2-1
v_call: TRBV7-9
clone_size: few
cdr3_aa: CASSQGSGRGLNEQFF
cdr3_nt: TGTGCCAGCAGCCAGGGTAGCGGGAGAGGGTTGAATGAGCAGTTCTTC

d_call: .
j_call: TRBJ2-3
v_call: TRBV11-1
clone_size: .
cdr3_aa: CASSSNEDTQYF
cdr3_nt: TGTGCCAGCAGCTCAAATGAGGATACGCAGTATTTT

d_call: .
j_call: TRBJ1-2
v_call: TRBV18
clone_size: .
cdr3_aa: CASSPVPQGPLHGYTF
cdr3_nt: TGTGCCAGCTCACCGGTCCCACAGGGACCCCTTCATGGCTACACCTTC

d_call: .
j_call: TRBJ2-1
v_call: TRBV16
clone_size: .
cdr3_aa: CASSQHNEQFF
cdr3_nt: TGTGCCAGCAGCCAACACAATGAGCAGTTCTTC

d_call: .
j_call: TRBJ2-6
v_call: TRBV28
clone_size: .
cdr3_aa: CASTQGGSGANVLTF
cdr3_nt: TGTGCCAGCACGCAGGGTGGCTCTGGGGCCAACGTCCTGACTTTC

d_call: .
j_call: TRBJ1-3
v_call: TRBV28
clone_size: .
cdr3_aa: CASSSSVSGNTIYF
cdr3_nt: TGTGCCAGCAGTTCCTCGGTCTCTGGAAACACCATATATTTT

d_call: TRBD2
j_call: TRBJ2-3
v_call: TRBV6-5
clone_size: .
cdr3_aa: CASSYRTSGTDTQYF
cdr3_nt: TGTGCCAGCAGTTACCGGACTAGTGGCACAGATACGCAGTATTTT

d_call: TRBD2
j_call: TRBJ2-1
v_call: TRBV7-2
clone_size: .
cdr3_aa: CASSSTGRTSGSYNEQFF
cdr3_nt: TGTGCCAGCAGCTCGACGGGCCGGACTAGCGGTTCCTACAATGAGCAGTTCTTC

d_call: TRBD2
j_call: TRBJ2-1
v_call: TRBV11-1
clone_size: .
cdr3_aa: CASETSGSVNEQFF
cdr3_nt: TGTGCCAGCGAGACTAGCGGGAGTGTTAATGAGCAGTTCTTC

d_call: .
j_call: TRBJ2-2
v_call: TRBV4-3
clone_size: .
cdr3_aa: CASSQVASGRTGELFF
cdr3_nt: TGCGCCAGCAGCCAAGTTGCTTCAGGGCGGACCGGGGAGCTGTTTTTT

d_call: TRBD1
j_call: TRBJ2-1
v_call: TRBV19
clone_size: once
cdr3_aa: CASSILTGGWDNEQFF
cdr3_nt: TGTGCCAGTAGTATCCTTACAGGGGGCTGGGACAATGAGCAGTTCTTC

d_call: TRBD1
j_call: TRBJ2-1
v_call: TRBV7-2
clone_size: few
cdr3_aa: CASSSEVGGEQFF
cdr3_nt: TGTGCCAGCAGCTCCGAGGTAGGGGGCGAGCAGTTCTTC

d_call: .
j_call: TRBJ2-1
v_call: TRBV9
clone_size: .
cdr3_aa: CASSVAGTLYNEQFF
cdr3_nt: TGTGCCAGCAGCGTAGCCGGGACTCTATACAATGAGCAGTTCTTC

d_call: .
j_call: TRBJ1-5
v_call: TRBV7-8
clone_size: .
cdr3_aa: CASSTYGGQPQHF
cdr3_nt: TGTGCCAGCAGTACATACGGGGGCCAGCCCCAGCATTTT

d_call: .
j_call: TRBJ2-2
v_call: TRBV18
clone_size: .
cdr3_aa: CASSPAGTGLNTGELFF
cdr3_nt: TGTGCCAGCTCACCCGCCGGAACGGGGCTTAACACCGGGGAGCTGTTTTTT

d_call: .
j_call: TRBJ1-3
v_call: TRBV30
clone_size: .
cdr3_aa: CAWNVSSGNTIYF
cdr3_nt: TGTGCCTGGAATGTCAGCTCTGGAAACACCATATATTTT

d_call: TRBD2
j_call: TRBJ2-3
v_call: TRBV6-6
clone_size: few
cdr3_aa: CAAIAGGRDTQYF
cdr3_nt: TGTGCCGCGATAGCGGGAGGGAGGGATACGCAGTATTTT

d_call: .
j_call: TRBJ1-5
v_call: TRBV10-3
clone_size: few
cdr3_aa: CAISEIGYQPQHF
cdr3_nt: TGTGCCATCAGTGAGATCGGTTATCAGCCCCAGCATTTT

d_call: .
j_call: TRBJ2-4
v_call: TRBV11-2
clone_size: .
cdr3_aa: CASSLQGNIQYF
cdr3_nt: TGTGCCAGCAGCTTACAGGGGAACATTCAGTACTTC

d_call: .
j_call: TRBJ2-3
v_call: TRBV18
clone_size: .
cdr3_aa: CASSPPEPSTDTQYF
cdr3_nt: TGTGCCAGCTCACCCCCCGAGCCTAGCACAGATACGCAGTATTTT

d_call: .
j_call: TRBJ1-5
v_call: TRBV18
clone_size: few
cdr3_aa: CASSPREGNQPQHF
cdr3_nt: TGTGCCAGCTCACCCCGGGAGGGAAATCAGCCCCAGCATTTT

d_call: TRBD2
j_call: TRBJ2-5
v_call: TRBV10-1
clone_size: .
cdr3_aa: CASSDSGRTETQYF
cdr3_nt: TGCGCCAGCAGTGATAGCGGGAGAACAGAGACCCAGTACTTC

d_call: .
j_call: TRBJ1-2
v_call: TRBV6-5
clone_size: .
cdr3_aa: CASSQGGGYTF
cdr3_nt: TGTGCCAGCAGCCAAGGAGGTGGCTACACCTTC

d_call: .
j_call: TRBJ2-3
v_call: TRBV2
clone_size: .
cdr3_aa: CASSEWQGPTDTQYF
cdr3_nt: TGTGCCAGCAGTGAATGGCAGGGCCCCACAGATACGCAGTATTTT

d_call: TRBD1
j_call: TRBJ1-1
v_call: TRBV10-3
clone_size: many
cdr3_aa: CAISKQGSTEAFF
cdr3_nt: TGTGCCATCAGTAAACAGGGGAGCACTGAAGCTTTCTTT

d_call: .
j_call: TRBJ1-5
v_call: TRBV10-1
clone_size: .
cdr3_aa: CASMGLQTQPQHF
cdr3_nt: TGCGCCAGCATGGGTTTACAGACTCAGCCCCAGCATTTT

d_call: .
j_call: TRBJ1-4
v_call: TRBV7-9
clone_size: .
cdr3_aa: CASSLGTHANEKLFF
cdr3_nt: TGTGCCAGCAGCTTAGGAACCCACGCCAATGAAAAACTGTTTTTT

d_call: .
j_call: TRBJ1-5
v_call: TRBV28
clone_size: few
cdr3_aa: CASRSEEPQHF
cdr3_nt: TGTGCCAGCAGGTCAGAAGAGCCCCAGCATTTT

d_call: .
j_call: TRBJ1-4
v_call: TRBV28
clone_size: few
cdr3_aa: CASSRIRRGNEGKLFF
cdr3_nt: TGTGCCAGCAGTCGTATCCGTAGGGGCAATGAAGGGAAACTGTTTTTT

d_call: TRBD2
j_call: TRBJ2-1
v_call: TRBV18
clone_size: few
cdr3_aa: CASSLLAGGYNEQFF
cdr3_nt: TGTGCCAGCTCACTATTAGCGGGAGGGTACAATGAGCAGTTCTTC

d_call: TRBD2
j_call: TRBJ2-1
v_call: TRBV5-1
clone_size: few
cdr3_aa: CASSLVNLSGGSYNEQFF
cdr3_nt: TGCGCCAGCAGCCTCGTTAACCTTAGCGGGGGCTCCTACAATGAGCAGTTCTTC

d_call: TRBD2
j_call: TRBJ2-1
v_call: TRBV6-6
clone_size: .
cdr3_aa: CASSKDGTSGYNEQFF
cdr3_nt: TGTGCCAGCAGTAAGGACGGGACTAGCGGCTACAATGAGCAGTTCTTC